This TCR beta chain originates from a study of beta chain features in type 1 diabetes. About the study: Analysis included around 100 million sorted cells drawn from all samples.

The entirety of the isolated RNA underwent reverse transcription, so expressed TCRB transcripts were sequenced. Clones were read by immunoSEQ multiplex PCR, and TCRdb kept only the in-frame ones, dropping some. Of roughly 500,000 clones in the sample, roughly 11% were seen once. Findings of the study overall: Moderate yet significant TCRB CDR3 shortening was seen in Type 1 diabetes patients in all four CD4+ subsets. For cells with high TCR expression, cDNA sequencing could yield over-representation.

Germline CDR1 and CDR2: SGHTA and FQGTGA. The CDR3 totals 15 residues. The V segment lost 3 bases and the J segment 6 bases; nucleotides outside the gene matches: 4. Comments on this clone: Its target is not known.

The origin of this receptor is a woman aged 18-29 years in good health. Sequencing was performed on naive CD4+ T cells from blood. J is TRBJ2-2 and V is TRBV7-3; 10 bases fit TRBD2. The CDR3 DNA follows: TGTGCCAGCAGCTTGGTCCTAGCGGGAGCCGGGGAGCTGTTTTTT. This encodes CASSLVLAGAGELFF.